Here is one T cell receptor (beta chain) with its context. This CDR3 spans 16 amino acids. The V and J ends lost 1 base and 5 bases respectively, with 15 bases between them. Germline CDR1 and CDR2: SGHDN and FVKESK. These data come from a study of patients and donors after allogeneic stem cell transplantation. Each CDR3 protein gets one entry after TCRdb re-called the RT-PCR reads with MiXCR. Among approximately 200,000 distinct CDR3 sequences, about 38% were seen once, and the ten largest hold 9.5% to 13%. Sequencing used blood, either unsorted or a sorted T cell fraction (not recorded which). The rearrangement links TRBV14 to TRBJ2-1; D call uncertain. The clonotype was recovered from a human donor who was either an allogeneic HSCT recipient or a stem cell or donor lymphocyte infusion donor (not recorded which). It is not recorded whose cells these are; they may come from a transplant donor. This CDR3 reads CASSQAIVGYNNEQFF. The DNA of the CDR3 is TGTGCCAGCAGCCAAGCTATAGTGGGCTACAACAATGAGCAGTTCTTC.